What follows are 8 T cell receptor beta chains derived from one specimen sequenced in a study of shared clonotypes between healthy human individuals. Libraries were prepared by immunoSEQ multiplex PCR; TCRdb keeps only in-frame clonotypes and omits some of them. The sample carries roughly 380,000 clones, about 96% recorded once. The sample was memory CD8+ T cells sorted from blood. Subset in this sample: CD45RO+ cells pooled with CCR7-negative TemRA cells. The receptors shown here come from a man between 25 and 39 years old in good health.

This clone was picked up one time. This sequence joins TRBV4-1 and TRBJ2-4; D may be TRBD1 or TRBD2 (5 bases each). The CDR3 is made up of 18 amino acids. Germline CDR1 reads MGHRA; CDR2 reads YSYEKL. The V and J ends lost 1 base and 0 bases respectively, with 16 bases between them. The CDR3 bases are TGCGCCAGCAGCCAAGGAGGGGACGCCGTTTTAGCCAAAAACATTCAGTACTTC. This encodes CASSQGGDAVLAKNIQYF.

V and J are TRBV30 and TRBJ2-1; D unclear. This CDR3 spans 14 amino acids. The V end was cut by 2 bases, the J end by 8 bases, with 16 bases between. CDR1 is GTSNPN, CDR2 SVGIG, per germline (reference sequence). The CDR3 DNA reads TGTGCCTGGAGTACCCGGGCTCCTGGGGATGAGCAGTTCTTC. Its translation is CAWSTRAPGDEQFF.

This clone came up once. V and J are TRBV7-9 and TRBJ1-4; no clear D. The V end was cut by 4 bases, the J end by 7 bases, with 19 bases between. CDR3 size: 16 residues. The germline gives CDR1 SEHNR, CDR2 FQNEAQ (reference sequence). The CDR3 loop reads CASSSVAGKGSEKLFF. The CDR3 bases are TGTGCCAGCAGCTCGGTGGCAGGTAAAGGGAGTGAAAAACTGTTTTTT. The full variable domain, with the rest looked up from reference TRBV7-9 and TRBJ1-4, is DTGVSQNPRHKITKRGQNVTFRCDPISEHNRLYWYRQTLGQGPEFLTYFQNEAQLEKSRLLSDRFSAERPKGSFSTLEIQRTEQGDSAMYLCASSSVAGKGSEKLFFGSGTQLSVL.

The V call is TRBV19, the J call TRBJ1-2, with 7 bases fitting TRBD1. The CDR3 runs to 12 residues. From germline, CDR1 is LNHDA and CDR2 SQIVND (reference sequence). After removal of 7 bases from V and 4 bases from J, the junction contained 3 bases not matched to a gene. The CDR3 is CASTDRVYGYTF. DNA of the CDR3: TGTGCCAGTACCGACAGGGTCTATGGCTACACCTTC. The whole variable domain, filled in from reference TRBV19 and TRBJ1-2, reads DGGITQSPKYLFRKEGQNVTLSCEQNLNHDAMYWYRQDPGQGLRLIYYSQIVNDFQKGDIAEGYSVSREKKESFPLTVTSAQKNPTAFYLCASTDRVYGYTFGSGTRLTVV.

The V and J genes are TRBV7-8 and TRBJ2-3; D assignment may be TRBD1 or TRBD2 (5 bases each). CDR3 length: 16 residues. Germline V gene data show CDR1 as SGHVS and CDR2 as FQNEAQ. The ends were cut back, 4 bases at V and 3 bases at J, with 17 bases in the middle. The CDR3 protein is CASSSSRDPVTDTQYF. Here the CDR3 DNA reads TGTGCCAGCAGCTCTAGCCGGGACCCGGTAACAGATACGCAGTATTTT.

About this clone itself: Other nucleotide sequences from this sample produce the same CDR3. The rearrangement joins TRBV5-6 to TRBJ2-1; either TRBD1 or TRBD2 may supply D (5 bases each). The CDR3 sequence is 13 residues long. V was trimmed by 4 bases and J by 4 bases, leaving 9 bases between them. Per germline, CDR1 SGHDT and CDR2 YYEEEE. CDR3 region: CASSLGPYNEQFF. As DNA, the CDR3 is TGTGCCAGCAGCCTGGGACCTTACAATGAGCAGTTCTTC.

V gene TRBV6-5 combines with J gene TRBJ2-1; D is perhaps TRBD1 (6 bases). V shed 6 bases and J shed 4 bases, with 7 bases lying between them. This CDR3 comprises 12 residues. CDR1 is MNHEY, CDR2 SVGAGI, per germline. The CDR3 nucleotides are TGTGCCAGCAGCAGGGGTTACAATGAGCAGTTCTTC. Its translation: CASSRGYNEQFF.

The chain uses TRBV10-3 and TRBJ2-7; tentatively, D is TRBD1 or TRBD2 (5 bases each). CDR1 is ENHRY and CDR2 is SYGVKD in the germline V gene. The CDR3 consists of 13 residues. V dropped 4 bases and J dropped 2 bases, with 9 bases sitting between them. The CDR3 here is CAISAGTTYEQYF. The CDR3 coding sequence is TGTGCCATCAGTGCCGGGACCACCTACGAGCAGTACTTC.